The 29 T cell receptor beta chains in this list originate from one sample, sequenced in a study of T cells after yellow fever vaccination. TCRdb fed the 5' RACE reads into MiXCR, producing one record per CDR3 protein. The sample lists some 100,000 distinct CDR3 sequences; about 6.8% were seen once. Sequences were derived from CD4+ T cells sorted from PBMCs, sampled 45 days after the first yellow fever vaccination. The receptors were sampled from a man younger than 35 who received the YFV17D yellow fever vaccine.

This clonotype was picked up many times. The chain employs TRBV29-1 and TRBJ2-7; 13 bases match TRBD2. V gave up 6 bases and J gave up 2 bases; unmatched junction bases: 7. The CDR3 is 15 amino acids. Looked up from germline, CDR1 is SQVTM and CDR2 is ANQGSEA. This chain's CDR3 is CSVAGLAGNTYEQYF. CDR3 DNA: TGCAGCGTGGCGGGACTAGCGGGGAACACCTACGAGCAGTACTTC.

This clonotype was detected ten times or more. The chain recombines TRBV6-1 with TRBJ2-5, with D tentatively TRBD1 or TRBD2 (5 bases each). The CDR3 is 15 amino acids. Trimming removed 4 bases from V and 1 base from J, with 13 bases in between. Germline V gene data show CDR1 as MNHNS and CDR2 as SASEGT. CDR3 in amino acids: CASSGLRDGQETQYF. CDR3 DNA: TGTGCCAGCAGTGGACTCCGGGACGGCCAAGAGACCCAGTACTTC.

J is TRBJ2-1 and V is TRBV5-1; perhaps TRBD2 as D (6 bases). V lost 4 bases and J 6 bases, leaving 14 bases between the germline ends. The germline gives CDR1 SGHRS, CDR2 YFSETQ. The CDR3 length is 14 residues. CDR3 region: CASSPGSSINEQFF. The CDR3 bases are TGCGCCAGCAGCCCCGGGAGCTCGATCAATGAGCAGTTCTTC.

This clonotype was picked up many times. The V gene is TRBV5-5, the J gene TRBJ2-7; D possibly corresponds to TRBD1 (6 bases). Germline V gene lookup returns CDR1 SGHKS and CDR2 YYEKEE (reference sequence). Trimming left V 0 bases short and J 5 bases short, with 15 bases between. The CDR3 contains 15 residues. For the CDR3, the DNA is TGTGCCAGCAGCTTGGAGCCGGACAGTAGCAACGAGCAGTACTTC. This sequence encodes CASSLEPDSSNEQYF.

The table lists this clonotype with many counts. V and J are TRBV9 and TRBJ2-3; the D is unclear. V lost 0 bases, J lost 8 bases, and 4 bases lay in between. This CDR3 spans 11 amino acids. CDR1 and CDR2 from the germline V gene are SGDLS and YYNGEE. The CDR3 region is CASSVEGTQYF. The DNA for the CDR3 is TGTGCCAGCAGCGTAGAGGGTACGCAGTATTTT.

There are many counts of this clonotype. V gene TRBV6-2 or TRBV6-3 combines with J gene TRBJ2-2; D perhaps matches TRBD2 (5 bases). The ends were cut back, 9 bases at V and 5 bases at J, with 10 bases in the middle. This CDR3 has 12 residues. Germline-derived CDR1 and CDR2 are MNHEY and SVGEGT. The CDR3 DNA sequence: TGTGCCAGTGGACTGGGGACCGGGGAGCTGTTTTTT. Its protein product is CASGLGTGELFF.

There are many counts of this clonotype. The chain has TRBV4-3 and TRBJ2-1, with 7 bases identical to TRBD1. J gave up 4 bases and V 0 bases, and 18 bases lay outside the gene matches. The length of the CDR3 is 20 residues. Germline-derived CDR1 and CDR2 are LGHNA and YSLEER. The CDR3 sequence is CASSQELGRYRDRGYNEQFF. Written as DNA, the CDR3 is TGCGCCAGCAGCCAAGAACTCGGCAGATATAGGGACAGAGGTTACAATGAGCAGTTCTTC.

Notes on this clonotype: This may come from a read error, since a much larger clone is one base off. J is TRBJ1-4 and V is TRBV6-1, with D tentatively TRBD1 (6 bases). Germline V CDR1 and CDR2: MNHNS, SASEGT. This CDR3 has 15 amino acids. CDR3 coding DNA: TGTGCCAGCAGTGTCACCACAGGGACTAAGGAAAAACTGTTTTTT. Its translation is CASSVTTGTKEKLFF.

This clonotype was seen ten or more times. The chain is built from TRBV6-5 and TRBJ2-7, with 7 bases identical to TRBD1. Per germline, CDR1 MNHEY and CDR2 SVGAGI. The CDR3 sequence is 14 residues long. Trimming cost V 6 bases and J 3 bases; bases outside gene matches: 8. The DNA of the CDR3 is TGTGCCAGCAGGACCCCCAGGACAGGCTACGAGCAGTACTTC. Residues: CASRTPRTGYEQYF.

The rearrangement links TRBV19 to TRBJ2-2; D not certain. CDR1 is LNHDA, CDR2 SQIVND, per germline (reference sequence). The CDR3 contains 11 residues. V was clipped by 7 bases and J by 7 bases, with 7 bases between them. Here the CDR3 reads CASNLDGELFF. In nucleotides, the CDR3 is TGTGCCAGTAACCTTGACGGGGAGCTGTTTTTT.

This clonotype was recorded at least ten times. The rearrangement joins TRBV7-2 to TRBJ2-7; possibly TRBD2 for D (5 bases). Germline values: CDR1 SGHTA, CDR2 FQGNSA. This CDR3 is built from 13 residues. Trimming shortened V by 1 base and J by 5 bases, and 9 bases separated the two germline ends. The CDR3 loop reads CASSLEAENEQYV. The CDR3 coding sequence is TGTGCCAGCAGCTTAGAAGCGGAAAACGAGCAGTACGTC.

There are many counts of this clonotype. The rearrangement links TRBV20-1 to TRBJ1-2; a possible D gene is TRBD1 (5 bases). The CDR3 totals 16 residues. V was cut by 0 bases and J by 8 bases, with 22 bases left in between. CDR1 is DFQATT and CDR2 is SNEGSKA in the germline V gene (reference sequence). The CDR3 reads CSARDSVPGRGAGYTF. The CDR3 DNA reads TGCAGTGCTAGAGATTCAGTCCCGGGTCGAGGGGCGGGCTACACCTTC.

In this sample, this clonotype turned up many times. V usage is TRBV11-2 and J usage is TRBJ1-5, with TRBD1 as a possible D gene (5 bases). In germline, CDR1 is SGHAT, CDR2 FQNNGV. This CDR3 is 15 amino acids long. V was cut by 2 bases and J by 7 bases, with 15 bases left in between. The chain's CDR3 is CASSLFPGQGQPQHF. The CDR3 coding sequence is TGTGCCAGCAGCTTATTCCCAGGACAAGGGCAGCCCCAGCATTTT.

As regards this clonotype: Given a much more abundant clone one base away, this may be a read error. This chain connects TRBV4-1 to TRBJ1-4, with D tentatively TRBD1 (5 bases). Between the trimmed V and J ends, which lost 0 bases and 6 bases, there was a span of 11 bases. The germline V gene encodes CDR1 MGHRA and CDR2 YSYEKL. The CDR3 contains 15 residues. The CDR3 DNA sequence: TGCGCCAGCAGCCAAGAGGGGGGATTTGATGAAAAACTGTTTTTT. Translated: CASSQEGGFDEKLFF.

This clonotype occurred many times. The gene calls are TRBV7-8 and TRBJ1-1, with D possibly being TRBD1 (5 bases). The CDR3 is made up of 15 amino acids. Deletions cut 4 bases from V and 4 bases from J, with 16 bases between. The V gene's germline CDR1 is SGHVS and CDR2 FQNEAQ. In nucleotides, the CDR3 is TGTGCCAGCAGCTGGCTAGACCGGGGGGGCACTGAAGCTTTCTTT. It is translated as CASSWLDRGGTEAFF.

This clonotype was recorded many times. V and J are TRBV7-2 and TRBJ1-4; D not resolved. This CDR3 contains 12 residues. Deletions cut 5 bases from V and 5 bases from J, with 6 bases between. In germline, CDR1 is SGHTA, CDR2 FQGNSA. The CDR3 protein is CASSPGNEKLFF. The CDR3 DNA reads TGTGCCAGCAGCCCGGGGAATGAAAAACTGTTTTTT.

This clonotype appeared many times. The rearrangement links TRBV2 to TRBJ1-5; tentative D call: TRBD1 (5 bases). CDR3 length: 14 amino acids. The germline CDR1 and CDR2 sequences are SNHLY and FYNNEI. Trimming removed 7 bases from V and 3 bases from J, with 13 bases in between. CDR3 region: CASTLGANNQPQHF. CDR3 coding DNA: TGTGCCAGCACGTTAGGGGCGAACAATCAGCCCCAGCATTTT.

Many counts were recorded for this clonotype. The chain's CDR3 is CASSLGWQPNTEAFF. CDR3 nucleotide sequence: TGCGCCAGCAGCTTGGGGTGGCAGCCGAACACTGAAGCTTTCTTT. V and J are TRBV5-1 and TRBJ1-1; D uncertain. Germline V gene lookup returns CDR1 SGHRS and CDR2 YFSETQ. Trimming took 0 bases from V and 1 from J, leaving 10 bases between them. This CDR3 contains 15 residues.

This chain links TRBV18 with TRBJ2-5; D ambiguous. CDR3 length: 13 residues. The ends were cut back, 3 bases at V and 5 bases at J, with 10 bases in the middle. Germline V gene data show CDR1 as KGHSH and CDR2 as LQKENI. The CDR3 here is CASSPDQWETQYF. CDR3 sequence (DNA): TGTGCCAGCTCACCCGACCAGTGGGAGACCCAGTACTTC.

This clonotype has ten or more counts. This rearrangement joins TRBV12-5 to TRBJ2-5, with a tentative D call TRBD2 (6 bases). Germline V gene lookup returns CDR1 LGHNT and CDR2 FRNRAP. V shed 1 base and J shed 2 bases, with 17 bases lying between them. The CDR3 covers 17 residues. In DNA, the CDR3 is TGTGCTAGTGGTTTGGGACTCGCGGGGCCTGCACAAGAGACCCAGTACTTC. Residues: CASGLGLAGPAQETQYF.

In this sample, this clonotype turned up a few times. The rearrangement uses TRBV6-5 and TRBJ1-5, with TRBD1 matching over 7 bases. Germline CDR1 and CDR2: MNHEY and SVGAGI. V was pared by 4 bases and J by 4 bases, with 7 bases of the junction left unmatched. The CDR3 is 15 amino acids. In nucleotides, the CDR3 is TGTGCCAGCAGTTCCACAGGGGTCGGGAATCAGCCCCAGCATTTT. Protein sequence: CASSSTGVGNQPQHF.

In this sample, this clonotype turned up many times. This chain connects TRBV2 to TRBJ1-2; perhaps TRBD1 as D (6 bases). Germline lookup yields CDR1 SNHLY and CDR2 FYNNEI. This CDR3 has 16 amino acids. V shed 6 bases and J shed 4 bases, with 21 bases lying between them. The CDR3 nucleotides are TGTGCCAGCAGCGCCCCTCGGGGGCAGGGGAGCTATGGCTACACCTTC. This gives the protein CASSAPRGQGSYGYTF.

This clonotype was seen repeatedly, ten times or more. The chain combines TRBV6-1 with TRBJ1-1; perhaps TRBD1 as D (6 bases). V lost 3 bases, J lost 1 base, and 12 bases lay in between. Germline V CDR1 and CDR2: MNHNS, SASEGT. The CDR3 is made up of 15 amino acids. DNA for the CDR3: TGTGCCAGCAGTGACGCAGGGGCATCGAACACTGAAGCTTTCTTT. It encodes CASSDAGASNTEAFF.

This clonotype was observed many times. The gene calls are TRBV29-1 and TRBJ2-3; no firm D call. This CDR3 has 12 residues. Germline-derived CDR1 and CDR2 are SQVTM and ANQGSEA. The V gene lost 3 bases and the J gene lost 3 bases, with 7 bases spanning the gap. CDR3 residues: CSVDGQTDTQYF. DNA of the CDR3: TGCAGCGTTGATGGCCAGACAGATACGCAGTATTTT.

The sample holds many counts of this clonotype. The rearrangement joins TRBV6-1 to TRBJ2-5, with 9 bases identical to TRBD2. CDR1 MNHNS and CDR2 SASEGT come from the germline V gene. The CDR3 consists of 17 residues. Unmatched junction bases numbered 11, after V lost 4 bases and J lost 2 bases. The CDR3 region is CASSANPTSGFQETQYF. CDR3 in DNA: TGTGCCAGCAGTGCCAACCCGACTAGCGGTTTTCAAGAGACCCAGTACTTC.

This clonotype occurred a few times. The V gene is TRBV5-1, the J gene TRBJ1-3; D unresolved. The germline CDR1 and CDR2 sequences are SGHRS and YFSETQ. V dropped 0 bases and J dropped 2 bases, with 6 bases sitting between them. CDR3 length: 14 amino acids. Here the CDR3 DNA reads TGCGCCAGCAGCTTGGACACCGCTGGAAACACCATATATTTT. Protein product: CASSLDTAGNTIYF.

This clonotype was recorded many times. The chain carries TRBV6-5 and TRBJ1-2, with a tentative D call TRBD1 (6 bases). The germline gives CDR1 MNHEY, CDR2 SVGAGI. Deletions cut 0 bases from V and 5 bases from J, with 25 bases between. This CDR3 region has 19 residues. This CDR3 is CASSYSSSGSGGASYGYTF. The CDR3 coding sequence is TGTGCCAGCAGTTACTCGTCCTCCGGGAGCGGGGGCGCGAGTTATGGCTACACCTTC.

This clonotype showed up many times. The rearrangement uses TRBV9 and TRBJ2-3, with D hard to call. The V end lost 0 bases, the J end lost 2 bases, and 10 bases lay between the germline ends. CDR1 and CDR2 from the germline V gene are SGDLS and YYNGEE. The CDR3 runs 15 residues. In DNA, the CDR3 is TGTGCCAGCAGCGTAGTAACGACCCCCACAGATACGCAGTATTTT. This sequence encodes CASSVVTTPTDTQYF.

This clonotype was recorded many times. The V and J genes are TRBV20-1 and TRBJ1-4; D gene ambiguous. The CDR3 has 12 amino acids. Germline CDR1 and CDR2: DFQATT and SNEGSKA (reference sequence). The ends were cut back, 8 bases at V and 2 bases at J, with 9 bases in the middle. CDR3 nucleotide sequence: TGCAGTACGAAAATTACTAATGAAAAACTGTTTTTT. Its protein product is CSTKITNEKLFF.